The clone carrying this T cell receptor beta chain was detected many times. Antigen unknown. The junction does not match germline at one end; this may be a read error. Making the TCR beta libraries involved quantitative 5'-RACE with molecular barcodes. Via MiXCR, TCRdb re-called the 5' RACE reads, giving one row per CDR3 protein. This table holds about 840,000 distinct CDR3 sequences, about 10% found once. This sample is part of a study of CD8 T cells in ankylosing spondylitis. Regarding the study as a whole: Before this, some motif variants had been reported in reactive arthritis synovial fluid and blood. A CD8+ phenotype characterized the disease-linked clones, which were relatively rare in peripheral blood. Typical of ankylosing spondylitis blood, it appeared, was a TCR beta motif of several highly homologous variants.

The CDR3 consists of 15 residues. Germline CDR1 reads SGHRS; CDR2 reads YFSETQ. The receptor's source is a male donor with ankylosing spondylitis. The J gene is TRBJ1-2, the V gene TRBV5-1; the match to TRBD1 covers 9 bases. The sequenced material came from blood, either unsorted or a sorted T cell fraction (not recorded which). As DNA, the CDR3 is TGTGCCAGCAGCTTAGCAGGGACAGGGAACTATGGCTACACCTTC. It encodes CASSLAGTGNYGYTF.